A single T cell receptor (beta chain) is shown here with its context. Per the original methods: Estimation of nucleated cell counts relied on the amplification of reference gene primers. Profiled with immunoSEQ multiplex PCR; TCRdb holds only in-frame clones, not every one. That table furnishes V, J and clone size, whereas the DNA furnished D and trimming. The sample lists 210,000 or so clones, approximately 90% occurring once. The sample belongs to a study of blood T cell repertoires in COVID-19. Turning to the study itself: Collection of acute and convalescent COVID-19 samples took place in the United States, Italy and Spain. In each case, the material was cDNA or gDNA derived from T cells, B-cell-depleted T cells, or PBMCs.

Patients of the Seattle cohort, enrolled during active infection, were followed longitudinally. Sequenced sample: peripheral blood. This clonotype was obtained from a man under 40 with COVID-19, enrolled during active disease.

CDR3 DNA sequence: TGTGCCAGCAGATTTGTCCGACAGGGAGGTGACACCATATATTTT. Residues: CASRFVRQGGDTIYF. The gene calls are TRBV6-5 and TRBJ1-3, with 7 bases aligning to TRBD1. V trimming: 6 bases; J trimming: 8 bases; junction bases outside the gene matches: 13. Germline CDR1 reads MNHEY; CDR2 reads SVGAGI. The CDR3 is 15 residues long.